These 27 T cell receptor beta chains were sequenced from one sample in a study of blood T cell repertoires in COVID-19. Profiled with immunoSEQ multiplex PCR; TCRdb holds only in-frame clones, not every one. The table has 95,000 to 110,000 clones, 87% seen once. Sequencing input: peripheral blood. These receptors were taken from a middle-aged man with acute or convalescent COVID-19.

The V call is TRBV20-1, the J call TRBJ1-2; D is unclear. This CDR3 spans 11 amino acids. The V and J ends lost 3 bases and 8 bases respectively, with 10 bases between them. CDR1 DFQATT and CDR2 SNEGSKA come from the germline V gene (reference sequence). CDR3 loop: CSASAGYGYTF. CDR3 DNA sequence: TGCAGTGCTAGTGCAGGCTACGGCTACACCTTC.

A note on this clone: Relative to the germline gene, one junction end is altered; a read error may explain this. CDR3: CASSQVTTNEKLFF. Written as DNA, the CDR3 is TGCGCCAGCAGTCAAGTAACAACTAATGAAAAACTGTTTTTT. The J gene is TRBJ1-4, the V gene TRBV4-1, with D uncertain. The germline V gene encodes CDR1 MGHRA and CDR2 YSYEKL. This CDR3 is 14 amino acids long.

The V call is TRBV10-3, the J call TRBJ2-3; 8 bases match TRBD2. The V segment lost 2 bases and the J segment 6 bases; nucleotides outside the gene matches: 4. Germline V gene data show CDR1 as ENHRY and CDR2 as SYGVKD. The CDR3 spans 14 residues. The CDR3 spells CAISELSSGDTQYF. In nucleotides, the CDR3 is TGTGCCATCAGTGAGCTATCTAGCGGGGATACGCAGTATTTT.

The chain links TRBV5-1 to TRBJ2-3; 8 bases are shared with TRBD2. The junction had 4 bases not matched to a gene; V was cut back by 1 base and J by 6 bases. The CDR3 has 14 amino acids. The germline V gene has CDR1 SGHRS and CDR2 YFSETQ. The CDR3 sequence is CASSLPASGDTQYF. DNA for the CDR3: TGCGCCAGCAGCTTGCCCGCTAGCGGGGATACGCAGTATTTT. Full variable domain (outside the CDR3, taken from reference TRBV5-1 and TRBJ2-3): KAGVTQTPRYLIKTRGQQVTLSCSPISGHRSVSWYQQTPGQGLQFLFEYFSETQRNKGNFPGRFSGRQFSNSRSEMNVSTLELGDSALYLCASSLPASGDTQYFGPGTRLTVL.

The genes are TRBV11-3 and TRBJ1-1, with D perhaps matching TRBD1 (6 bases). The V end lost 3 bases, the J end lost 1 base, and 9 bases lay between the germline ends. The CDR3 spans 14 residues. Per the germline V gene, CDR1 is SGHNT and CDR2 is YENEEA. The CDR3 DNA is TGTGCCAGCAGCTTGGTGACAGGGAACACTGAAGCTTTCTTT. Protein sequence: CASSLVTGNTEAFF. Drawing the rest from reference TRBV11-3 and TRBJ1-1, the complete variable domain is EAGVVQSPRYKIIEKKQPVAFWCNPISGHNTLYWYLQNLGQGPELLIRYENEEAVDDSQLPKDRFSAERLKGVDSTLKIQPAELGDSAVYLCASSLVTGNTEAFFGQGTRLTVV.

This clone was detected only once. V is TRBV13 and J is TRBJ2-7, with 8 bases fitting TRBD2. Trimming removed 7 bases from V and 0 bases from J; junction bases left unmatched: 2. The CDR3 totals 13 residues. CDR1 and CDR2 (germline): PRHDT, FYEKMQ (reference sequence). CDR3 coding DNA: TGTGCCAGCAACGGGGGGGACTCCTACGAGCAGTACTTC. Amino acids: CASNGGDSYEQYF.

The V and J genes are TRBV6-5 and TRBJ2-1; 9 bases line up with TRBD1. The CDR3 has 15 amino acids. V dropped 6 bases and J dropped 3; count of bases not matched to a gene: 6. CDR1 is MNHEY and CDR2 is SVGAGI in the germline V gene. Written as DNA, the CDR3 is TGTGCCAGCAGCCGCGACAGGGGGGACTACAATGAGCAGTTCTTC. Translated, it gives CASSRDRGDYNEQFF.

J is TRBJ2-1 and V is TRBV19; 7 positions agree with TRBD2. From germline, CDR1 is LNHDA and CDR2 SQIVND (reference sequence). With 5 bases clipped from V and 5 bases from J, the junction kept 12 bases outside the gene matches. The CDR3 length is 16 residues. The CDR3 loop is CASSEYSNRGDNEQFF. Written as DNA, the CDR3 is TGTGCCAGTAGTGAGTATAGCAATCGGGGGGACAATGAGCAGTTCTTC.

The CDR3 region is CASSTPETSSYNEQFF. CDR3 in DNA: TGTGCCAGCAGCACCCCTGAGACTAGCTCCTACAATGAGCAGTTCTTC. This chain uses TRBV9 with TRBJ2-1, with a possible D match to TRBD2 (6 bases). In germline, CDR1 is SGDLS, CDR2 YYNGEE. The length of the CDR3 is 16 residues. The V end lost 4 bases, the J end lost 0 bases, and 14 bases lay between the germline ends.

The chain carries TRBV7-2 and TRBJ2-7, with TRBD2 matching over 8 bases. Germline CDR1 and CDR2: SGHTA and FQGNSA. Losses at the gene ends were 1 base for V and 5 bases for J; bases not matched to a gene: 10. The CDR3 consists of 16 residues. CDR3: CASSLVFSGNSNEQYF. CDR3 sequence (DNA): TGTGCCAGCAGCTTAGTTTTTAGCGGGAACAGTAACGAGCAGTACTTC.

The genes are TRBV2 and TRBJ2-1; tentatively, D is TRBD1 (5 bases). Germline V lookup: CDR1 SNHLY, CDR2 FYNNEI. The CDR3 has 13 amino acids. Trimming removed 3 bases at V and 9 bases at J, with 12 bases between. In DNA form, the CDR3 reads TGTGCCAGCAGTGACCAGGGTACGAGTGAGCAGTTCTTC. It is translated as CASSDQGTSEQFF.

This clone was seen just once. The V call is TRBV6-5, the J call TRBJ1-1, with a tentative D call TRBD1 (5 bases). Germline lookup yields CDR1 MNHEY and CDR2 SVGAGI. The CDR3 runs 14 residues. Deletions cut 6 bases from V and 1 base from J, with 12 bases between. CDR3 sequence (DNA): TGTGCCAGCAGGAGAACAGGACCGAACACTGAAGCTTTCTTT. Its translation is CASRRTGPNTEAFF.

The J gene is TRBJ1-1, the V gene TRBV2; D remains ambiguous. In germline, CDR1 is SNHLY, CDR2 FYNNEI. The CDR3 length is 13 residues. V lost 8 bases to trimming and J lost 1 base, with 11 bases between them. CDR3 protein: CASQIRGNTEAFF. The CDR3 DNA follows: TGTGCCAGCCAGATTCGAGGGAACACTGAAGCTTTCTTT.

The chain employs TRBV27 and TRBJ1-6; 9 positions match TRBD1. V gave up 5 bases and J gave up 7 bases; unmatched junction bases: 3. From germline, CDR1 is MNHEY and CDR2 SMNVEV (reference sequence). This CDR3 comprises 14 residues. CDR3: CASSGTGRNSPLHF. CDR3 nucleotide sequence: TGTGCCAGCAGTGGGACAGGGCGGAATTCACCCCTCCACTTT.

The chain joins TRBV11-3 to TRBJ2-7; TRBD1 matches at 9 bases. Germline V gives CDR1 SGHNT, CDR2 YENEEA. Trimming took 5 bases from V and 5 from J; bases not matched to a gene: 7. CDR3 length: 14 residues. The CDR3 reads CASSAGQGKDEQYF. The CDR3 nucleotides are TGTGCCAGCAGCGCCGGACAGGGGAAGGACGAGCAGTACTTC.

This chain connects TRBV19 to TRBJ1-5, with 9 bases identical to TRBD1. Germline V gene data show CDR1 as LNHDA and CDR2 as SQIVND (reference sequence). CDR3 length equals 16 residues. Trimming cost V 5 bases and J 1 base; bases outside gene matches: 6. The CDR3 bases are TGTGCCAGTAGTCCGGGGACAGGGAGCAGCAATCAGCCCCAGCATTTT. This codes for CASSPGTGSSNQPQHF.

The CDR3 spells CASSSKMDRGNEQFF. DNA for the CDR3: TGTGCCAGCAGCTCTAAAATGGACAGGGGCAATGAGCAGTTCTTC. This rearrangement joins TRBV11-2 to TRBJ2-1; 9 nucleotides align to TRBD1. This CDR3 is 15 amino acids long. V was pared by 4 bases and J by 6 bases, with 7 bases of the junction left unmatched. Germline V CDR1 and CDR2: SGHAT, FQNNGV. The full variable domain, in which reference TRBV11-2 and TRBJ2-1 provide the parts outside the CDR3, is EAGVAQSPRYKIIEKRQSVAFWCNPISGHATLYWYQQILGQGPKLLIQFQNNGVVDDSQLPKDRFSAERLKGVDSTLKIQPAKLEDSAVYLCASSSKMDRGNEQFFGPGTRLTVL.

The V and J genes are TRBV28 and TRBJ2-4, with D hard to call. The V gene's germline CDR1 is MDHEN and CDR2 SYDVKM. This CDR3 region has 11 residues. Trimming cost V 5 bases and J 6 bases, with 5 bases left between them. Written as DNA, the CDR3 is TGTGCCAGCAGTCGTAGAAACATTCAGTACTTC. Its protein product is CASSRRNIQYF.

The CDR3 DNA is TGTGCCAGTAGTATAGTCGGACTAGCGGGAGGGATTGTTAATGAGCAGTTCTTC. It yields the protein CASSIVGLAGGIVNEQFF. This chain connects TRBV19 to TRBJ2-1; 15 bases align to TRBD2. V trimming: 1 base; J trimming: 7 bases; junction bases outside the gene matches: 8. The CDR3 runs 18 residues. The V gene's germline CDR1 is LNHDA and CDR2 SQIVND (reference sequence).

The J gene is TRBJ2-7, the V gene TRBV5-6, with TRBD2 identical over 7 bases. The CDR3 is 14 amino acids. J was trimmed by 5 bases and V by 4 bases; bases with no gene match: 9. Germline V gene lookup returns CDR1 SGHDT and CDR2 YYEEEE. CDR3 protein: CASSTGLDINEQYF. As DNA, the CDR3 is TGTGCCAGCAGCACCGGACTAGATATAAACGAGCAGTACTTC.

This clone showed up just once. The genes are TRBV12-5 and TRBJ2-7; 10 nucleotides agree with TRBD1. Germline V gene data show CDR1 as LGHNT and CDR2 as FRNRAP. Losses at the gene ends were 6 bases for V and 3 bases for J; bases not matched to a gene: 5. The CDR3 contains 14 residues. The CDR3 reads CASGTDRGLYEQYF. The CDR3 nucleotides read TGTGCTAGTGGCACAGACAGGGGGCTCTACGAGCAGTACTTC.

The chain links TRBV29-1 to TRBJ2-2; no reliable D call. The V and J ends lost 1 base and 4 bases respectively, with 7 bases between them. This CDR3 has 13 amino acids. Germline lookup yields CDR1 SQVTM and CDR2 ANQGSEA. The CDR3 DNA sequence: TGCAGCGTTGAAGCCAGGCCCACCGGGGAGCTGTTTTTT. Protein sequence: CSVEARPTGELFF.

The chain couples TRBV19 to TRBJ2-7; no reliable D call. The germline V gene encodes CDR1 LNHDA and CDR2 SQIVND (reference sequence). Deletions cut 4 bases from V and 2 bases from J, with 3 bases between. The CDR3 consists of 11 residues. CDR3 residues: CASSTAYEQYF. The CDR3, as DNA: TGTGCCAGTAGTACGGCCTACGAGCAGTACTTC.

This chain connects TRBV5-1 to TRBJ1-2; 7 bases align to TRBD1. The germline V gene encodes CDR1 SGHRS and CDR2 YFSETQ. The CDR3 runs to 13 residues. The trim removed 2 bases at V and 12 bases at J, leaving 10 bases unmatched. CDR3 bases: TGCGCCAGCAGCTTAAACCGGGACAGAGAACACACCTTC. Translation gives CASSLNRDREHTF.

The table lists this clone with a count of one. The gene calls are TRBV14 and TRBJ2-5; D uncertain. Germline values: CDR1 SGHDN, CDR2 FVKESK. The CDR3 length is 14 residues. Trimming stripped 2 bases from V and 7 bases from J, with 14 bases between. The CDR3 is CASSQNMEPGTQYF. CDR3 coding DNA: TGTGCCAGCAGCCAAAACATGGAGCCCGGGACCCAGTACTTC.

The gene calls are TRBV2 and TRBJ2-1; 7 nucleotides line up with TRBD2. Trimming removed 6 bases from V and 7 bases from J; junction bases left unmatched: 9. This CDR3 region has 14 residues. Germline values: CDR1 SNHLY, CDR2 FYNNEI. CDR3 coding DNA: TGTGCCAGCAGATTTAGCGGGTGGGAAAATGAGCAGTTCTTC. It specifies CASRFSGWENEQFF. The full variable domain, with the rest looked up from reference TRBV2 and TRBJ2-1, is EPEVTQTPSHQVTQMGQEVILRCVPISNHLYFYWYRQILGQKVEFLVSFYNNEISEKSEIFDDQFSVERPDGSNFTLKIRSTKLEDSAMYFCASRFSGWENEQFFGPGTRLTVL.

The chain joins TRBV5-4 to TRBJ2-7; the D gene is possibly TRBD1 (7 bases). V was clipped by 4 bases and J by 2 bases, with 10 bases between them. CDR1 is SGHNT, CDR2 YYREEE, per germline (reference sequence). This CDR3 has 13 amino acids. CDR3 bases: TGTGCCAGCAGCCCCAGGGGGGCCTACGAGCAGTACTTC. It encodes CASSPRGAYEQYF.